Below, 8 T cell receptor delta chains from the same sample are listed, as sequenced in a study of gamma-delta T cells after stem cell transplantation. TCRdb fed the RT-PCR reads to CATT. The sample holds some 800 delta-chain clones, roughly 18% seen once. Sequencing was done on a sample of gamma-delta T cells. All receptors derive from a human donor. It is not recorded whose cells these are; they may come from a transplant donor.

The chain is built from TRDV2 and TRDJ1; TRDD3 matches 12 bases. Germline values: CDR1 GEAIGNYY, CDR2 EKD. J lost 1 base, V lost 2 bases, and 7 bases had no gene match. CDR3 length equals 17 residues. The CDR3 bases are TGTGCCTGTGACAAACTTACTGGGGGATACCTCACCGATAAACTCATCTTT. Translated: CACDKLTGGYLTDKLIF.

In regard to this clone: A far bigger clonotype differs at one base, so this is likely a read error. The same CDR3 is also encoded by other DNA sequences in this sample. The rearrangement links TRDV2 to TRDJ1; 13 nucleotides line up with TRDD3. This CDR3 region has 18 residues. Germline lookup yields CDR1 GEAIGNYY and CDR2 EKD. The CDR3 loop is CACDTLKLLGDTTDKLIF. Here the CDR3 DNA reads TGTGCCTGCGACACCCTAAAATTACTGGGGGATACGACCGATAAACTCATCTTT.

There are a few counts of this clone. The same CDR3 also results from other DNA sequences found in this sample. The chain couples TRDV2 to TRDJ2; D might be TRDD3 (6 bases). The V and J ends lost 0 bases and 6 bases respectively, with 28 bases between them. This CDR3 spans 20 amino acids. Per the germline V gene, CDR1 is GEAIGNYY and CDR2 is EKD. The CDR3, as DNA: TGTGCCTGTGACACCGTGGCTGCCCCACTCGGGGGAATTATCCCAGCACAACTCTTCTTT. Translated, it gives CACDTVAAPLGGIIPAQLFF.

V is TRDV2 and J is TRDJ1, with 8 nucleotides matching TRDD3. TCRdb gives no J gene; it was assigned here by matching the DNA to germline. The germline V gene encodes CDR1 GEAIGNYY and CDR2 EKD. The trim removed 0 bases at V and 8 bases at J, leaving 13 bases unmatched. The CDR3 length is 16 residues. DNA for the CDR3: TGTGCCTGTGACACCGGGGGCCGGGGGATAAGCGAGAAACTCATCTTT. It specifies CACDTGGRGISEKLIF.

This clone occurred a few times. V gene TRDV2 combines with J gene TRDJ1; no clear D. CDR3 length: 14 amino acids. V gave up 0 bases and J gave up 1 base, with 8 bases separating them. Germline V gives CDR1 GEAIGNYY, CDR2 EKD. CDR3 amino acids: CACDTVDLTDKLIF. CDR3 nucleotides: TGTGCCTGTGACACCGTCGATCTCACCGATAAACTCATCTTT.

This clone was observed a handful of times. This chain connects TRDV1 to TRDJ1; 12 nucleotides line up with TRDD3. Germline-derived CDR1 and CDR2 are TSWWSYY and QGS. With V trimmed by 1 base and J by 0 bases, 24 bases remained unmatched. CDR3 length equals 24 residues. CDR3 residues: CALGERDHSDYWGILGDYTDKLIF. CDR3 in DNA: TGTGCTCTTGGGGAACGAGACCACTCAGATTACTGGGGGATACTGGGGGACTACACCGATAAACTCATCTTT.

V is TRDV2 and J is TRDJ1; 8 bases fit TRDD3. TCRdb lists no J gene, so it was determined here by aligning the DNA to germline. The CDR3 spans 20 residues. J was trimmed by 0 bases and V by 0 bases; bases with no gene match: 17. Germline assignment: CDR1 GEAIGNYY and CDR2 EKD. This CDR3 reads CACDTGGRGDKANHTDKLIF. The CDR3 coding sequence is TGTGCCTGTGACACCGGAGGAAGGGGGGATAAAGCCAACCACACCGATAAACTCATCTTT.

The V and J genes are TRDV1 and TRDJ3; D not certain. The V and J ends lost 3 bases and 2 bases respectively, with 14 bases between them. CDR1 is TSWWSYY and CDR2 is QGS in the germline V gene. The CDR3 extends over 18 amino acids. CDR3 sequence: CALGDPPHRTWDTRQMFF. DNA for the CDR3: TGTGCTCTTGGGGATCCTCCCCACCGAACCTGGGACACCCGACAGATGTTTTTC.